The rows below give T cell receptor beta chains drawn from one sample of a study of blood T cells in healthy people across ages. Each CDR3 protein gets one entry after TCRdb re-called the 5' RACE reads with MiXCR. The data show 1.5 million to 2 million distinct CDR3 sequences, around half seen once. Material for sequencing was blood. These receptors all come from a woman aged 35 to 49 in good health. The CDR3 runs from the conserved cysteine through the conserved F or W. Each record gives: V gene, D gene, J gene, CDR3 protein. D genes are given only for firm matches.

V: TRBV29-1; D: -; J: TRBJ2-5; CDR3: CSVAGTTTETQYF
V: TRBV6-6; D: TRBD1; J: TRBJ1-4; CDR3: CASTIRGQGNEKLFF
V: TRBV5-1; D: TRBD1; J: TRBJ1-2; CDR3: CASSPGGQGRIYGYTF
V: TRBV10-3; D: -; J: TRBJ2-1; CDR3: CAISVDGNNEQFF
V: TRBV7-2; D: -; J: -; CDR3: CASSLGDNTRYEQYF
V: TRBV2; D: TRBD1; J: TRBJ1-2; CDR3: CASSSRDRVDGYTF
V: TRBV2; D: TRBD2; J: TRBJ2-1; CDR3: CASGGPGLGVEQFF
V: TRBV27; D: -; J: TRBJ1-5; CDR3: CASSPRQGLQSNQPQHF
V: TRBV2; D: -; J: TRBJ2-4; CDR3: CASSEQADIQYF
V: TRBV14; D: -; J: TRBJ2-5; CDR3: CASSQFGAKETQYF
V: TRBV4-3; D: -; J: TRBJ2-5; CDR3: CAGSQDLPGSVGETQYF
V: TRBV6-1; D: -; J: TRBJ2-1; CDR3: CASSEDGQVYNEQFF
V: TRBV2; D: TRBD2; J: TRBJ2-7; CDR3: CASSGFGGGVSYEQYF
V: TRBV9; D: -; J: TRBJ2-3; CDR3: CASSVMGRRSTDTQYF
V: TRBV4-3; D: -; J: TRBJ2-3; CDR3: CASSQGTVGGTDTQYF
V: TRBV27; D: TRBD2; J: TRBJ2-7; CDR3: CASGGGDGISYEQYF
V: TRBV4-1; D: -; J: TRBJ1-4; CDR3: CASSQGMRSTREGLFF
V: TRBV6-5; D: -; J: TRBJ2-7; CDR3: CASSYVGSRNYEQYF
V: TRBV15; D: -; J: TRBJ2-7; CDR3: CVTSGRDSSYEQYF
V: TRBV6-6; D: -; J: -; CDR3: CASSDMAAETQYF
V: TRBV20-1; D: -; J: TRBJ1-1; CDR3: CSARVVGFTEAFF
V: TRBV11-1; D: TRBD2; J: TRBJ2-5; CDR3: CASSLPGLAKETQYF
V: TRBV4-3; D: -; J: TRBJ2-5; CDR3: CASSQGGSIQETQYF
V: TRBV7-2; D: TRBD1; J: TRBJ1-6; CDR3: CASSTGQEGNSPLHF
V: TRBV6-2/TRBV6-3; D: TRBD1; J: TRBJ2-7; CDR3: CASRSTGAEQYF
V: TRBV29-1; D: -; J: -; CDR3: CSVDKGRGNYEQYF
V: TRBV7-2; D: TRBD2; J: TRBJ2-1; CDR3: CASSLSERGREQFF
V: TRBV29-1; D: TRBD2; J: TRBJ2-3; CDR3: CSVSVAGGSTDTQYF
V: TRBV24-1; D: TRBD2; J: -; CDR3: CATSDFTSGSSYNEQYF
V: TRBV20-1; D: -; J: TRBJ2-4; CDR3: CSARGRGVPKNIQYF
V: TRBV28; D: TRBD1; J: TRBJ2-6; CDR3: CASSPWGTGEAGANVLTF
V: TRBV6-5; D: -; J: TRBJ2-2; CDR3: CASRLGFGELFF
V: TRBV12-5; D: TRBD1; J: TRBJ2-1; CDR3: CASGLVVDRGSYNEQFF